Given below is one T cell receptor (beta chain) in context. Its cognate antigen has yet to be identified. Per-nucleotide qualities are absent, and no much larger clonotype sits a single base away. Libraries were built with the immunoSEQ multiplex PCR assay. A mixture of 60 forward primers for TCR Vbeta segments and 13 reverse primers for TCR Jbeta segments was used in the multiplex PCR. The CDR3 region of rearranged TCR beta genes was amplified from genomic DNA by a multiplex PCR assay. On the Illumina HiSeq System, the amplified TCR beta libraries were sequenced as 87-base-pair reads. The study's own analysis went as follows. In a later analysis, tens of millions of unique TCR beta chains were counted across the approximately 640 repertoires, and some 10 million of these chains were shared by at least two donors. Raw reads were error-corrected and collapsed into unique sequences by a nearest-neighbor algorithm in which closely related sequences were merged to remove PCR and sequencing errors. To assign V, D and J gene segments, CDR3 sequences were aligned to IMGT reference sequences. For a sequence to be retained, at least a six-nucleotide match to both a V gene segment and a J gene segment was required. Rearrangements were classified as productive when the CDR3 lacked stop codons and remained in frame with V and J, and all other rearrangements were classified as non-productive. CDR3 was defined by IMGT convention, running from the second conserved V-encoded cysteine to the conserved J-encoded phenylalanine. The earlier analysis of more than 450 of the donors excluded sequences that lacked an unambiguous match to a single V gene segment. An earlier analysis of a few hundred of the donors classified V segments as functional when productive rearrangements were above 56.7% and as segregating when the standard deviation between donors was above 5%. A statistical classification framework was built for diagnosing cytomegalovirus status from the catalog of TCR beta chain sequences. In a later analysis, TCR nucleotide sequences were compared against IMGT/GENE-DB human TR gene sequences so that V and J genes could be assigned. The TCRdist pipeline was used in a later analysis to assign CDR3 sequences and most-parsimonious VDJ recombination scenarios. In a later analysis, each TCR beta chain was defined by its CDR3 amino acid sequence together with its V-gene family, and reads without a unique V-gene family were excluded. To address suspected cross-contamination and a sequencing artifact, a later analysis removed roughly 640 highly shared, low-generation-probability nucleotide sequences. For each public chain, a later analysis derived a clonal expansion index from normalized ranks of inferred template counts within each repertoire. Generation probabilities in a later analysis came from a VDJ recombination model fitted to out-of-frame rearrangements, and those results were checked against IGoR. In a later analysis, TCR-TCR, TCR-HLA and TCR-CMV co-occurrence was scored with hypergeometric tests, and a repertoire-size bias correction was applied to TCR pairs. In a later analysis, false discovery rates were estimated by permuting HLA or CMV assignments 20 times. In a later analysis, co-occurring TCRs were grouped using DBSCAN, with TCRdist sequence similarity added in when clustering inside HLA-allele-positive subsets. Repertoires with fewer than 30,000 or more than 120,000 public chains, plus five repertoires with anomalous nucleotide sharing, were excluded from co-occurrence clustering. TCRdb stores this immuneACCESS table with in-frame sequences only. Part of the clones is absent; in the studies checked, under half of the shortfall reflects unresolved V genes, and no reason is known for the rest. V and J calls and clone size are given by that table; D and trimming were obtained from the DNA. The sample contains approximately 110,000 clones, more than 60% of them found a single time. The leading ten clones occupy 4.1% of the sample.

The cohort comprised around 700 healthy bone marrow donors. Cohort members were all nominally healthy when sampled, although unrecorded immune exposures were likely present. The donor tested CMV seronegative and was one of the 352 seronegative cohort members. Every donor gave a peripheral blood sample, and the peripheral blood mononuclear cells from that sample were used for TCR beta sequencing. The Qiagen DNeasy Blood Extraction Kit was used to extract genomic DNA from the blood cell samples. The data belong to a study of cytomegalovirus exposure and HLA in healthy donors (dated by TCRdb to about 2017). Study-level background: An earlier analysis of several hundred of the donors reported 250 to 300 Gb of sequence data and 100 million to 140 million unique TCR beta sequences from around 200 million T cells. Around 300 gigabases of sequencing data and approximately 93 million unique TCR sequences were included in an early release covering under 650 HLA-typed donors. The genetic ancestry cluster associated with self-reported Caucasian donors included about 84% of the roughly 410 genotyped donors. The aim of the study was to test whether cataloging public T cell receptors could identify signatures of past pathogen exposure. Using immunosequencing, the study profiled T cell repertoires from about 610 subjects and related those repertoires to cytomegalovirus serostatus. A separate validation cohort of more than 100 different subjects was used in addition to the approximately 610-subject first cohort. The study combined high-throughput TCR immunosequencing, statistical association of individual TCRs with disease status, and machine learning to predict cytomegalovirus infection status. In a later analysis, previously published TCR beta repertoires from about 670 donors were re-analyzed and high-resolution HLA genotyping was added so that TCR occurrence patterns could be studied. The later analysis used no new phenotypic data to find candidate immune exposures, relying instead on TCR beta sequences and their occurrence across donors. To decide whether each TCR beta V gene segment behaved as functional or pseudogenic, an earlier analysis of some 540 of the donors relied on high-throughput TCR beta sequencing. Alongside the repertoire data, information on donor age, sex, ethnicity and CMV serostatus was compiled. A later genetic analysis took genome-wide SNP genotypes for about 55% of the 666 donors and used that subset as a discovery cohort. All discovery cohort repertoires had been generated on a single sequencing platform. Class I and class II HLA loci were covered by the typing at four-digit resolution. The number of typed donors differed by locus: about 629-640 for A, B, C, DRB1 and DQB1; 500 to 550 for DQA1; about 600 for DPA1; and about 450 for DPB1. Because of strong linkage in the cohort, roughly five DR-DQ haplotypes were treated as single units for association and clustering. Among several hundred genotyped donors of the cohort, an average of approximately 220,000 unique TCR beta nucleotide sequences was sequenced per donor, of which 15% to 20% were non-productive.

General study outcomes and caveats: Because counts were too low, about 17 rarely observed V segments, including chromosome 9 orphons, were excluded from the earlier analysis of 587 of the donors. At a false discovery rate of 0.05, a later analysis linked around 17,000 TCR beta sequences to specific HLA alleles. According to a later analysis, most CMV-associated TCR beta chains appeared to be HLA-restricted, and the HLA associations seemed to be driven largely by CMV exposure. V-gene and J-gene trimming of TCR beta chains was associated with a missense DCLRE1C variant in a later genetic analysis, and the association was replicated in an independent cohort. Because some donors lacked HLA typing at each locus, the association tests relied only on the typed subset. In a later analysis, HLA-associated TCR beta chains showed more clonal expansion and lower generation probabilities than non-associated chains that were equally common. Most TCR sequences were seen in very few donors, while some public TCRs were found in many individuals. Three of the identified cytomegalovirus-associated TCR beta chains were confirmed in vitro to be specific for cytomegalovirus antigens. In this cohort, only TCR beta chains were sequenced, and detectable features were limited by the absence of alpha or paired-chain data. Some IMGT-functional V segments, including TRBV6-2 and TRBV6-3, could not be told apart with the 87-base-pair reads, so those segments were excluded. A total of 150 or so TCR beta chains were listed by the study as associated with cytomegalovirus. A later analysis reported that several top co-occurrence clusters appeared linked to parvovirus B19, influenza, CMV and Epstein-Barr virus. The presence/absence analyses assumed that sequencing depth was roughly uniform across donors, and that assumption may not be true. Correlated functional status among segregating V segments might reflect linkage disequilibrium, but an unknown experimental factor could not be ruled out. Broadly in line with IMGT annotations, most TCR beta V segments showed up in productive rearrangements about 87% or about 30% of the time in an earlier analysis of several hundred of the donors. A further reported finding was that TCR beta sequences accurately predicted the HLA-A and HLA-B alleles for most subjects in the first cohort. A later genetic analysis reported fewer N-insertions in productive TCRs among donors in an Asian-associated ancestry cluster than the roughly 620-donor mean. The classifier was reported to diagnose cytomegalovirus status with high specificity and sensitivity in both the original cohort and the validation cohort. According to the authors, the approach could potentially be generalized to other disease states and immunological phenotypes. Immune exposure information for the cohort was limited to CMV serostatus. Assigning TCR associations to individual alleles was difficult when HLA alleles, especially DR and DQ, strongly co-occurred. In a later analysis, the rate of TCR association differed among HLA loci, with DRB1 alleles having the most associated TCRs and HLA-C alleles having the fewest. A cluster of highly shared sequence variants was judged likely to represent a technical artifact of the sequencing pipeline.

V was cut back by 4 bases and J by 0 bases, leaving a gap of 17 bases between them. Looking up the germline V gene (reference sequence) yields CDR1 SGHNT and CDR2 YYREEE. The CDR3 holds 17 amino acids from the cysteine to the phenylalanine. The entry retains the CDR3 DNA only, 51 bases that are in frame from base 1. Rearrangement joined TRBV5-4 to TRBJ2-1; the D region possibly corresponds to TRBD2 (7 bases align). The receptor was derived from a woman aged 40 to 50 in good health and CMV-seronegative. Sequenced material: PBMCs. The nucleotides are TGTGCCAGCAGCCCCAGAGGGGGGGCGGGCTCCTACAATGAGCAGTTCTTC. Translation gives CASSPRGGAGSYNEQFF.